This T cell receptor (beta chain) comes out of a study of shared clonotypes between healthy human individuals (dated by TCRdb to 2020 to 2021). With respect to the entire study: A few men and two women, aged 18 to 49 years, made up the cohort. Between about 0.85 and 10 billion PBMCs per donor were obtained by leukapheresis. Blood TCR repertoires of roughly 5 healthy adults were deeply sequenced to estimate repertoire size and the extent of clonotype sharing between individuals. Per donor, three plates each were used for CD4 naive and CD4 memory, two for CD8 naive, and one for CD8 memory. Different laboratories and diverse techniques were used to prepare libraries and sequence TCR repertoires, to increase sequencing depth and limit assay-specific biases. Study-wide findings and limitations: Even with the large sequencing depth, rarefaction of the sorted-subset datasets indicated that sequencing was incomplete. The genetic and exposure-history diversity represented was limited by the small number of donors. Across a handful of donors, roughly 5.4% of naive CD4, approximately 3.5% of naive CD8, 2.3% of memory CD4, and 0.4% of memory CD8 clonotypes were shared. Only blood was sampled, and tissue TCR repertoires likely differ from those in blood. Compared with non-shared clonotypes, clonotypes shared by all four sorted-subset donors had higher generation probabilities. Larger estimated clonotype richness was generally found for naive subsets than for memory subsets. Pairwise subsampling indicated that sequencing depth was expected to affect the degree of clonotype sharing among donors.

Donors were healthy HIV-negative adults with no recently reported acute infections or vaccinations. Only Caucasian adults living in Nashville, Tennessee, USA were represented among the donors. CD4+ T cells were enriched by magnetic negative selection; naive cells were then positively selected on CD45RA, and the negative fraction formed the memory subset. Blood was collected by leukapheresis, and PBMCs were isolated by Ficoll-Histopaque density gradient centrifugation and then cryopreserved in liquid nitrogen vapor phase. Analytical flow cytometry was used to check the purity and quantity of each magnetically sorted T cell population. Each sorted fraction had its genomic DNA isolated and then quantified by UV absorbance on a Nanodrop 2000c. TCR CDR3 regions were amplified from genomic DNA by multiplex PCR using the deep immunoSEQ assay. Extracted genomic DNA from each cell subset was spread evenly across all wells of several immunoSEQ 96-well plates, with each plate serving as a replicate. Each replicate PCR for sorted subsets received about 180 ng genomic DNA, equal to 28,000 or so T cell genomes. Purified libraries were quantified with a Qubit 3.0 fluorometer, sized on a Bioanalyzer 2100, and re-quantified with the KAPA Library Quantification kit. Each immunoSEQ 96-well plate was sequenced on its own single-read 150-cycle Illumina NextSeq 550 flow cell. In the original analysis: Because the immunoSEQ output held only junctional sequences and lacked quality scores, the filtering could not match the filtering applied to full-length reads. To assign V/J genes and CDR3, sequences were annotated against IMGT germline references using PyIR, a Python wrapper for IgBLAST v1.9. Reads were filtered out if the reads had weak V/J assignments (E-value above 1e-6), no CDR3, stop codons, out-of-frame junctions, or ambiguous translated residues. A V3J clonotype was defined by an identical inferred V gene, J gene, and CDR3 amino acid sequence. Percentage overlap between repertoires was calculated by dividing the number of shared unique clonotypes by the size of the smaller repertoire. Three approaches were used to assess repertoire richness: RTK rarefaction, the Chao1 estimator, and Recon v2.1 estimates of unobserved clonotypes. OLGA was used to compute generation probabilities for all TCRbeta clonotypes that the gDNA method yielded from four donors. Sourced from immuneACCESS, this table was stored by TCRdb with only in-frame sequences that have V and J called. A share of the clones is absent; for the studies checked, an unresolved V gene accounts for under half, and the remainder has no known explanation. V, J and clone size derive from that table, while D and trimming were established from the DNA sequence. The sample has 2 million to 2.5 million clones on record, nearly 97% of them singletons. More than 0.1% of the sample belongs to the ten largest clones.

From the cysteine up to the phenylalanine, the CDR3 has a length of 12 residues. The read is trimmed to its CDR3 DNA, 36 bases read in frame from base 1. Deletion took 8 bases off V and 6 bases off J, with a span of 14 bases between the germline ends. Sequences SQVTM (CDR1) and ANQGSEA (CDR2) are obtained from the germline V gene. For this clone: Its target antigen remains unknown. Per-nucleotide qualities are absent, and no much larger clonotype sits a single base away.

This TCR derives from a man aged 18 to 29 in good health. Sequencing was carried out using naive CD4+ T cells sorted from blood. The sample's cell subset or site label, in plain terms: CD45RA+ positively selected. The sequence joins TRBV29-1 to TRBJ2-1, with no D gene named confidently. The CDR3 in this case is CSHGWFSNEQFF. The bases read TGCAGCCATGGTTGGTTCTCCAATGAGCAGTTCTTC.